This TCR beta chain was observed in a study of PD-L1 blockade in urothelial cancer. Per germline, CDR1 LNHDA and CDR2 SQIVND (reference sequence). CDR3 length: 15 amino acids. Trimming removed 3 bases from V and 2 bases from J, with 11 bases in between. Sample time point: peripheral blood 6 weeks after treatment start. Clones were read by immunoSEQ multiplex PCR, and TCRdb kept only the in-frame ones, dropping some. The sample includes tens of thousands of clones, less than 95% of them seen just once. This clone was counted once. The TCR sequence derives from a man aged 65-85 years with urothelial cancer. The chain recombines TRBV19 with TRBJ1-5, with a weak D call TRBD1 (5 bases). This material consisted of PBMCs, taken around atezolizumab (anti-PD-L1) treatment. CDR3 in DNA: TGTGCCAGTAGTATCATGGAAGGGGGCAATCAGCCCCAGCATTTT. This encodes CASSIMEGGNQPQHF.